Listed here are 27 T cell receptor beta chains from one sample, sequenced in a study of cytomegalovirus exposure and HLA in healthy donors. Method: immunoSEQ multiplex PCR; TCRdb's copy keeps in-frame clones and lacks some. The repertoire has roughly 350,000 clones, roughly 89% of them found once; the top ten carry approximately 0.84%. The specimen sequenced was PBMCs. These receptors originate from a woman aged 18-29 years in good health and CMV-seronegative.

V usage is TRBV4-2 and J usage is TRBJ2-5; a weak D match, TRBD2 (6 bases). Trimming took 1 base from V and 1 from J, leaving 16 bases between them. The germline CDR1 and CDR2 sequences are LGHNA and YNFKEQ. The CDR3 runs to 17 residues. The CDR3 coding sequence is TGTGCCAGCAGCCAAGGCCCTGCGGGGCAGCCCCAAGAGACCCAGTACTTC. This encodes CASSQGPAGQPQETQYF.

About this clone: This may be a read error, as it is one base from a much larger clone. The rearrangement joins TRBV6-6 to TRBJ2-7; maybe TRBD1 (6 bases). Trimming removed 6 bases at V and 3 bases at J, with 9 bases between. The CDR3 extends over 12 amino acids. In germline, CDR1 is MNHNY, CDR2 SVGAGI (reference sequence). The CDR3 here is CASSPQGYEQYF. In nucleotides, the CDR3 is TGTGCCAGCAGCCCACAGGGCTACGAGCAGTACTTC.

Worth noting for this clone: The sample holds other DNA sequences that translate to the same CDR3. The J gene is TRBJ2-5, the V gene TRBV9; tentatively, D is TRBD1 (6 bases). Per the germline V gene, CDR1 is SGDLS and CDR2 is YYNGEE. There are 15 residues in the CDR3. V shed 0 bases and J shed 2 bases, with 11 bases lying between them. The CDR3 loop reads CASSVGTGLQETQYF. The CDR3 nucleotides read TGTGCCAGCAGCGTAGGTACAGGGCTTCAAGAGACCCAGTACTTC.

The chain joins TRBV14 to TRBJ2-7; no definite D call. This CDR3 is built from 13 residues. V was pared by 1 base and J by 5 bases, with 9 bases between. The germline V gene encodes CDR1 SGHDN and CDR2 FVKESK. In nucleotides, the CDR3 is TGTGCCAGCAGCCAAGCGGTAGCAGACGAGCAGTACTTC. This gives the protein CASSQAVADEQYF.

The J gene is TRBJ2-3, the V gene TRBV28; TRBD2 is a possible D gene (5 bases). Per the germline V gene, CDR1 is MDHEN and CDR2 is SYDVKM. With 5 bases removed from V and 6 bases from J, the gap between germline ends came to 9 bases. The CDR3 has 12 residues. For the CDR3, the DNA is TGTGCCAGCAGTCCCCGAGGGGATACGCAGTATTTT. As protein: CASSPRGDTQYF.

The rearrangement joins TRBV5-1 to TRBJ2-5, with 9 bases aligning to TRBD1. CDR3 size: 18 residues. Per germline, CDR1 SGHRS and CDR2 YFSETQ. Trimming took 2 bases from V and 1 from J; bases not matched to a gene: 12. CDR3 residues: CASSFGDRAVGVQETQYF. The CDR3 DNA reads TGCGCCAGCAGCTTCGGGGACAGGGCGGTTGGTGTCCAAGAGACCCAGTACTTC.

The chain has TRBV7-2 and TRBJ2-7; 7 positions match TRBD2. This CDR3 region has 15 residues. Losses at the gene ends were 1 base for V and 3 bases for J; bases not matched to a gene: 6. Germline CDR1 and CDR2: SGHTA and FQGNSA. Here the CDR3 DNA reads TGTGCCAGCAGCTTAGATAAGCGGGGCGGCTACGAGCAGTACTTC. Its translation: CASSLDKRGGYEQYF.

For the CDR3, the DNA is TGTGCCAGCAGCCCCGGTCTCCCGGGGGAGCAGTACTTC. The encoded protein is CASSPGLPGEQYF. V and J are TRBV7-2 and TRBJ2-7, with D perhaps TRBD2 (5 bases). This CDR3 has 13 amino acids. Germline CDR1 and CDR2: SGHTA and FQGNSA. Trimming left V 5 bases short and J 7 bases short, with 15 bases between.

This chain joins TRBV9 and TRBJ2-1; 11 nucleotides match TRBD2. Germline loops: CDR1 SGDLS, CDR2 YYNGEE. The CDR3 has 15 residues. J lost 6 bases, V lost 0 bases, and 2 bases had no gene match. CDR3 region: CASSVDLAGGNEQFF. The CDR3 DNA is TGTGCCAGCAGCGTAGACCTAGCGGGAGGCAATGAGCAGTTCTTC.

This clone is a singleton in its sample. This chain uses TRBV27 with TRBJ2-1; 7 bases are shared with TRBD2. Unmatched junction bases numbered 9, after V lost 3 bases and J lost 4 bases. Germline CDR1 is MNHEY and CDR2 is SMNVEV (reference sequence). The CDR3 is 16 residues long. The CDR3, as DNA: TGTGCCAGCAGTTTGTCCGGCGGGAGTGGGTACAATGAGCAGTTCTTC. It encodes CASSLSGGSGYNEQFF.

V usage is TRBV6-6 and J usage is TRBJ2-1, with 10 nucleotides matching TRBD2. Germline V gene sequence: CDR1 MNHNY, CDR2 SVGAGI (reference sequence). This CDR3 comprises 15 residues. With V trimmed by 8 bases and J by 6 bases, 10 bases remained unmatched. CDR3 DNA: TGTGCCAGCTTACCCCTAGCGGGAGATAGCAATGAGCAGTTCTTC. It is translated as CASLPLAGDSNEQFF.

In nucleotides, the CDR3 is TGTGCCAGCAGTGATTGGAGAGTAGCCGGGGAGCTGTTTTTT. Its translation is CASSDWRVAGELFF. The V and J genes are TRBV2 and TRBJ2-2; D unclear. The CDR3 is 14 amino acids. Germline loops: CDR1 SNHLY, CDR2 FYNNEI. V gave up 3 bases and J gave up 6 bases, with 11 bases separating them.

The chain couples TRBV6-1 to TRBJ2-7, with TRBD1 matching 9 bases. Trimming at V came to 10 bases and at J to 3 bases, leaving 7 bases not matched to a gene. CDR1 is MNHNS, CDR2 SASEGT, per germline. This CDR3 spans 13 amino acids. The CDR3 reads CATLPGQGYEQYF. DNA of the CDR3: TGTGCCACCCTCCCGGGACAGGGCTACGAGCAGTACTTC.

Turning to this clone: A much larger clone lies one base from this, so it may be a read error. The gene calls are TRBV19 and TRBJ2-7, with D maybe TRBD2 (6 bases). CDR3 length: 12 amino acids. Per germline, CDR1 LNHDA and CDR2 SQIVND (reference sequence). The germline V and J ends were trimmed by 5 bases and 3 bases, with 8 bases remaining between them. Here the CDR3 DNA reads TGTGCCAGTAGTGGGGACTTCTACGAGCAGTACTTC. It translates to CASSGDFYEQYF.

CDR3 nucleotides: TGTGCCAGCAGCCCTGAACCGACAGAACATACGCAGTATTTT. Protein sequence: CASSPEPTEHTQYF. The V call is TRBV11-1, the J call TRBJ2-3, with D perhaps matching TRBD1 (5 bases). Germline CDR1 SGHAT, CDR2 FQDESV (reference sequence). This CDR3 comprises 14 residues. The V end lost 5 bases, the J end lost 7 bases, and 16 bases lay between the germline ends.

CDR3 in DNA: TGTGCCAGCAGCTTAATCGGGACTAACACCGGGGAGCTGTTTTTT. Protein product: CASSLIGTNTGELFF. The V call is TRBV11-1, the J call TRBJ2-2, with D maybe TRBD2 (6 bases). Trimming took 2 bases from V and 2 from J, leaving 9 bases between them. This CDR3 contains 15 residues. Germline values: CDR1 SGHAT, CDR2 FQDESV (reference sequence).

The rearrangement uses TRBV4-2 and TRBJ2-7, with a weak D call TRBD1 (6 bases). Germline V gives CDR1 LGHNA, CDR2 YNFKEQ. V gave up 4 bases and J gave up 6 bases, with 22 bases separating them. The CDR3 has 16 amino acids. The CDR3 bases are TGTGCCAGCAGCCCCGGAACGACAGGTGGGTTTGCCGAGCAGTACTTC. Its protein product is CASSPGTTGGFAEQYF.

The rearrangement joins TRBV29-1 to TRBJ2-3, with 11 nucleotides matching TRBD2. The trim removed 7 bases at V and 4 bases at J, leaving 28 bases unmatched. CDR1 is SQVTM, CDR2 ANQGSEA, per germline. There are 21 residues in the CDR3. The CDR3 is CSASQRWGVAGGPLGADTQYF. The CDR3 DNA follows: TGCAGCGCCAGTCAGAGGTGGGGGGTAGCGGGAGGGCCCCTCGGTGCAGATACGCAGTATTTT.

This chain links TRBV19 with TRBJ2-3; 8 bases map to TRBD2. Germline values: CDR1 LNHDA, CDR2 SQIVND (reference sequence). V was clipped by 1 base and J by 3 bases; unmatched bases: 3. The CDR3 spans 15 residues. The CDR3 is CASSIAGGPTDTQYF. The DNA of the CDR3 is TGTGCCAGTAGTATAGCGGGAGGGCCAACAGATACGCAGTATTTT.

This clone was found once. The CDR3 coding sequence is TGTGCCAGCAGCGAACGACAGGGTTCCCAGGCCCAGCATTTT. This translates into CASSERQGSQAQHF. The gene calls are TRBV7-2 and TRBJ1-5; 7 bases align to TRBD1. The CDR3 totals 14 residues. Germline CDR1 SGHTA, CDR2 FQGNSA. V was clipped by 5 bases and J by 11 bases; unmatched bases: 12.

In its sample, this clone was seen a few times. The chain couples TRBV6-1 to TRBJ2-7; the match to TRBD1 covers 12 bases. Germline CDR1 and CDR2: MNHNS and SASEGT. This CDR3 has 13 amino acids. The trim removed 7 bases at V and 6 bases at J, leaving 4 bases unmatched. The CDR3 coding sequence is TGTGCCAGCAAGGGGACAGGGGGCAGCGAGCAGTACTTC. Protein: CASKGTGGSEQYF.

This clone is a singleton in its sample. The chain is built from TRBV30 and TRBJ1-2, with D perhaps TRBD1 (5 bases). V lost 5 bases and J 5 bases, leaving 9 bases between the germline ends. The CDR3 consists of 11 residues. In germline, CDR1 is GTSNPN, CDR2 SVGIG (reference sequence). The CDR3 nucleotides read TGTGCCTGGGGGGGGACTTATGGCTACACCTTC. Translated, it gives CAWGGTYGYTF.

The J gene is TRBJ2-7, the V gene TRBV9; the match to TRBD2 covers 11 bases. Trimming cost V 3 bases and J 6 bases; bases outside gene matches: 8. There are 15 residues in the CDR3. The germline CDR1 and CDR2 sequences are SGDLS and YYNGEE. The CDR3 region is CASSGSSGRSSEQYF. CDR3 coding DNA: TGTGCCAGCAGCGGGTCTAGCGGGAGGAGCAGCGAGCAGTACTTC.

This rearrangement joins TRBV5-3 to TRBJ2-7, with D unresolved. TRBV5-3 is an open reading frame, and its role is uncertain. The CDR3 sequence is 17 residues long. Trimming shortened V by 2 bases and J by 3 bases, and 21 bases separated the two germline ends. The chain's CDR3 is CARSFGELQPSHYEQYF. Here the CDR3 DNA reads TGTGCCAGAAGCTTCGGAGAACTGCAACCCTCGCACTACGAGCAGTACTTC.

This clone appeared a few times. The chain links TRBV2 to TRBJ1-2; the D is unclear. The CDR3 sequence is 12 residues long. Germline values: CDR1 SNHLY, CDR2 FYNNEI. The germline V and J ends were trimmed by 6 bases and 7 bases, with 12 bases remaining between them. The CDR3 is CASRITGGGYTF. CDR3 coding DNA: TGTGCCAGCAGAATCACCGGTGGTGGCTACACCTTC.

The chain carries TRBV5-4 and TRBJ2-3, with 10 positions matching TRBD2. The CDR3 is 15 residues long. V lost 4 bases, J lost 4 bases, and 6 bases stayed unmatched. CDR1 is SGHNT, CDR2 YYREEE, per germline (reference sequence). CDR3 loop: CASSKREGRADTQYF. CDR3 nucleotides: TGTGCCAGCAGCAAGCGGGAGGGCCGCGCAGATACGCAGTATTTT.

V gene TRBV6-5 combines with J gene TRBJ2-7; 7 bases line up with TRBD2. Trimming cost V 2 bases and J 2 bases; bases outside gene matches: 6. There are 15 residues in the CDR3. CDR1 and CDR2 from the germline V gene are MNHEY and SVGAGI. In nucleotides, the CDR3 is TGTGCCAGCAGTTACAGTGGAGCGGGAACCTACGAGCAGTACTTC. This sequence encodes CASSYSGAGTYEQYF.